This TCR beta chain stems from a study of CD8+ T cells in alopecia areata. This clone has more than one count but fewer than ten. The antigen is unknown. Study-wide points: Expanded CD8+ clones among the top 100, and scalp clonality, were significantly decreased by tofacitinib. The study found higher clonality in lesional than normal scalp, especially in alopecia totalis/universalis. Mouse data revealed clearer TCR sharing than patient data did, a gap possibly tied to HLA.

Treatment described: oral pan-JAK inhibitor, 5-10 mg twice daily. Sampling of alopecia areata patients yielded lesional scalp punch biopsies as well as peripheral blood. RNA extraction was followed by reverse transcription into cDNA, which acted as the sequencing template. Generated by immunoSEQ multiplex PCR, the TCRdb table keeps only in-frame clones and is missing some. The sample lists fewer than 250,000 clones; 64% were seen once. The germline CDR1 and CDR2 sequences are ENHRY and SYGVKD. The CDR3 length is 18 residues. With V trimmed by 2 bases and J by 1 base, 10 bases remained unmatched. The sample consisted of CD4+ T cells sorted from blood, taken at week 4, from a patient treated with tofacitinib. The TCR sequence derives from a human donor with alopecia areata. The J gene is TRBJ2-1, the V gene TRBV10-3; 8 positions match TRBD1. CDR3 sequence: CAISERGPQGDSYNEQFF. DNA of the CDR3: TGTGCCATCAGTGAGAGGGGGCCACAGGGGGATTCCTACAATGAGCAGTTCTTC.